This T cell receptor beta chain was captured in a study of cytomegalovirus exposure and HLA in healthy donors. Primers: 60 Vbeta forward and 13 Jbeta reverse. Measured with immunoSEQ multiplex PCR; TCRdb has only the in-frame clones, and not every one. The profile covers under 110,000 clones, with roughly 79% appearing a single time and 1.5% to 2% taken by the ten largest. Broader study findings: TCR beta sequences reportedly predicted most subjects' HLA-A and HLA-B alleles accurately.

To note about this clone: Antigen specificity is unknown.

Germline loops: CDR1 LNHDA, CDR2 SQIVND (reference sequence). This CDR3 has 14 amino acids. V lost 4 bases and J 6 bases, leaving 16 bases between the germline ends. The rearrangement joins TRBV19 to TRBJ2-7, with a possible D match to TRBD2 (6 bases). The sequence was collected from a woman aged 40 to 50 in good health and CMV-seronegative. Sequencing used PBMCs. The CDR3 reads CASSNGGAWSEQYF. The CDR3 bases are TGTGCCAGTAGTAACGGGGGAGCGTGGTCCGAGCAGTACTTC.